These 11 T cell receptor beta chains came from one sample sequenced in a study of blood T cells in healthy people across ages. It was with a sample-barcoded 5' primer and a J-beta primer mix that a second PCR of about 6 to 12 cycles was run. TCRdb recomputed calls from the 5' RACE reads with MiXCR, one row per CDR3 protein. Here the sample spans about 1,400,000 distinct CDR3 sequences, roughly 60% being singletons. The sequenced sample consisted of blood. The source of these receptors is a young man in good health.

CDR3 sequence (DNA): TGTGCCAGCAGACCGACAGGAAAGGGTTCCTACAATGAGCAGTTCTTC. This encodes CASRPTGKGSYNEQFF. The J gene is TRBJ2-1, the V gene TRBV6-7; D is possibly TRBD1 (6 bases). TRBV6-7 carries the ORF label, with uncertain function. There are 16 residues in the CDR3. The ends were cut back, 6 bases at V and 1 base at J, with 16 bases in the middle.

V is TRBV18 and J is TRBJ2-2; 9 bases match TRBD2. The trim removed 3 bases at V and 1 base at J, leaving 3 bases unmatched. Per germline, CDR1 KGHSH and CDR2 LQKENI. This CDR3 is built from 16 residues. The CDR3 loop reads CASSPLAGMNTGELFF. The CDR3, as DNA: TGTGCCAGCTCACCCCTAGCGGGGATGAACACCGGGGAGCTGTTTTTT.

V gene TRBV3-1 combines with J gene TRBJ1-1; D is unresolved. Per the germline V gene, CDR1 is LGHDT and CDR2 is YNNKEL (reference sequence). Deletions cut 1 base from V and 8 bases from J, with 14 bases between. The CDR3 contains 14 residues. CDR3 nucleotide sequence: TGTGCCAGCAGCCAAGCCGGACTGACGAACGAAGCTTTCTTT. The encoded protein is CASSQAGLTNEAFF.

This clonotype was picked up one time. The chain employs TRBV20-1 and TRBJ2-1, with 8 bases that match TRBD2. The germline CDR1 and CDR2 sequences are DFQATT and SNEGSKA (reference sequence). V gave up 5 bases and J gave up 3 bases; unmatched junction bases: 3. There are 13 residues in the CDR3. The chain's CDR3 is CSAGLANYNEQFF. CDR3 in DNA: TGCAGTGCTGGACTAGCAAACTACAATGAGCAGTTCTTC.

The V and J genes are TRBV4-3 and TRBJ2-5; TRBD2 agrees at 9 bases. The CDR3 loop spans 18 amino acids. Germline V CDR1 and CDR2: LGHNA, YSLEER. Trimming cost V 1 base and J 4 bases; bases outside gene matches: 13. CDR3 sequence (DNA): TGCGCCAGCAGCCAAGTCCGCGGGGGGGCCAGTAGTGGAGAGACCCAGTACTTC. As protein: CASSQVRGGASSGETQYF.

The gene calls are TRBV4-1 and TRBJ2-7, with 7 nucleotides matching TRBD2. J gave up 7 bases and V 0 bases, and 12 bases lay outside the gene matches. The CDR3 is made up of 16 amino acids. CDR1 and CDR2 (germline): MGHRA, YSYEKL. The CDR3 DNA sequence: TGCGCCAGCAGCCAAGAAAACGGACTAGTCCACAATGAGCAGTACTTC. Amino acid sequence: CASSQENGLVHNEQYF.

This clonotype was found a few times. This chain joins TRBV20-1 and TRBJ2-1; 11 positions agree with TRBD2. The CDR3 consists of 15 residues. Germline V CDR1 and CDR2: DFQATT, SNEGSKA (reference sequence). The J segment lost 6 bases and the V segment lost 3 bases, leaving 7 bases of the junction unmatched. CDR3 sequence: CSARISGRALNEQFF. The CDR3, as DNA: TGCAGTGCTAGGATTAGCGGGAGGGCCCTCAATGAGCAGTTCTTC.

The chain uses TRBV20-1 and TRBJ2-7; 9 positions agree with TRBD1. Germline V CDR1 and CDR2: DFQATT, SNEGSKA (reference sequence). This CDR3 is built from 17 residues. V shed 1 base, J shed 3 bases, and the junction held 13 bases outside the gene matches. The CDR3 DNA reads TGCAGTGCTAGAGCCACATTTCGGGACAGGGAGTTCTACGAGCAGTACTTC. It specifies CSARATFRDREFYEQYF.

V gene TRBV7-2 combines with J gene TRBJ2-3, with TRBD1 identical over 10 bases. The V gene end was trimmed by 4 bases and the J gene end by 3 bases; junction bases not matched to a gene: 4. The germline CDR1 and CDR2 sequences are SGHTA and FQGNSA. The CDR3 runs to 15 residues. The DNA of the CDR3 is TGTGCCAGCAGCTGGGACAGGGGAGGAACAGATACGCAGTATTTT. Its protein product is CASSWDRGGTDTQYF.

Points on this clonotype: Sequence at one end of the junction differs from germline and may be a read error. J is TRBJ1-2 and V is TRBV3-1; possible D gene TRBD1, 5 bases. This CDR3 spans 16 amino acids. Germline-derived CDR1 and CDR2 are LGHDT and YNNKEL (reference sequence). CDR3: CASSQDRQGVLYGCTF. As DNA, the CDR3 is TGTGCCAGCAGCCAAGATCGCCAGGGCGTACTCTATGGCTGCACCTTC.

This rearrangement joins TRBV7-9 to TRBJ2-7; 9 nucleotides line up with TRBD1. The CDR3 loop spans 20 amino acids. Germline trimming cut 5 bases from V and 0 bases from J; bases unmatched to any gene: 20. Germline CDR1 and CDR2: SEHNR and FQNEAQ (reference sequence). The CDR3 sequence is CASSPEPGTGKPESSYEQYF. The DNA of the CDR3 is TGTGCCAGCAGCCCTGAACCCGGGACAGGGAAACCCGAGAGCTCCTACGAGCAGTACTTC.